This TCR beta chain comes out of a study of T cell responses to AZD1222 COVID-19 vaccine. Study-wide results and limits: Clonal diversity was possibly underestimated, and white British individuals and females predominated among donors. Elevations in Spike-specific TCR breadth and depth followed administration of two AZD1222 doses.

As for this clone: Its antigen is not identified.

The protocol was immunoSEQ multiplex PCR, while the TCRdb copy is restricted to in-frame clones and leaves out a portion. The sample includes some 180,000 clones, around 88% seen only once; the top ten take approximately 1%. The CDR3 runs 16 residues. Germline values: CDR1 SGHRS, CDR2 YFSETQ. The ends lost 0 bases at V and 3 bases at J; junction bases unmatched: 4. The chain couples TRBV5-1 to TRBJ2-1, with TRBD2 matching over 9 bases. The specimen comprised peripheral blood, sampled 28 days after the second AZD1222 dose. The sequence derives from an adult who received the AZD1222 COVID-19 vaccine. CDR3 sequence reads: CASSLAPSGDYNEQFF. DNA of the CDR3: TGCGCCAGCAGCTTGGCCCCTAGCGGGGACTACAATGAGCAGTTCTTC.